This T cell receptor beta chain was captured in a study of shared clonotypes between healthy human individuals. Points from the study as a whole: The naive CD4 repertoires of a handful of donors were compared, and around 5.1% of clonotypes were shared.

Trimming took 2 bases from V and 0 from J, leaving 2 bases between them. Germline CDR1 and CDR2: MDHEN and SYDVKM. This CDR3 has 14 residues. A single count supports this clone. What it binds is unknown. The method was immunoSEQ multiplex PCR; TCRdb's version includes in-frame clones alone and lacks a portion of them. The sample records 2 million to 2.5 million clones, approximately 90% being singletons. The chain joins TRBV28 to TRBJ2-6; D gene ambiguous. This clonotype was obtained from a man aged 18 to 35 in good health. Some clones in this sample may be carry-over from other donors' samples. The sequenced sample was naive CD4+ T cells from PBMCs. The subset is: CD45RA+ positively selected. CDR3 protein: CASSLISGANVLTF. CDR3 sequence (DNA): TGTGCCAGCAGTTTAATCTCTGGGGCCAACGTCCTGACTTTC.